These 2 T cell receptor beta chains were sequenced from one sample in a study of blood T cell repertoires in COVID-19. Sequencing was performed with immunoSEQ multiplex PCR; in TCRdb, only in-frame clones are kept and a portion is missing. The sample has around 270,000 clones; 91% are singletons. Sequences were obtained from peripheral blood. The source of these receptors is a person in their late teens or twenties with COVID-19, enrolled during active disease.

J is TRBJ2-7 and V is TRBV5-8, with D perhaps TRBD1 (6 bases). Between the trimmed V and J ends, which lost 4 bases and 4 bases, there was a span of 12 bases. There are 13 residues in the CDR3. CDR1 is SGHTS, CDR2 YDEGEE, per germline. In DNA form, the CDR3 reads TGTGCCAGCAGCCGCCGGGACAAATACGAGCAGTACTTC. Translation: CASSRRDKYEQYF.

This rearrangement joins TRBV3-1 (or the pseudogene TRBV3-2) to TRBJ1-1; 11 bases map to TRBD1. From germline, CDR1 is LGHDT and CDR2 YNNKEL (reference sequence). The CDR3 is 17 amino acids. The J segment lost 6 bases and the V segment lost 4 bases, leaving 13 bases of the junction unmatched. Written as DNA, the CDR3 is TGTGCCAGCAGCCTCCGGACAGGGGGCGAGGGAGGCGCTGAAGCTTTCTTT. It specifies CASSLRTGGEGGAEAFF.